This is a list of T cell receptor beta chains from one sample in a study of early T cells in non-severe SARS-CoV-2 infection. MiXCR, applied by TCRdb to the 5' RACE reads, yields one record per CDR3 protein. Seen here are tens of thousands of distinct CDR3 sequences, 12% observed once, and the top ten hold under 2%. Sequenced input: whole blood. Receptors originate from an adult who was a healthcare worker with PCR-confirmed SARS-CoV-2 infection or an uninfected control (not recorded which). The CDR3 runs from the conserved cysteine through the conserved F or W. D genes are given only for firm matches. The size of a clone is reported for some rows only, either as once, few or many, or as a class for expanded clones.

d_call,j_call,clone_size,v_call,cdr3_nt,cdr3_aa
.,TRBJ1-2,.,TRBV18,TGTGCCAGCTCAACAGGGAGTCTGGCTAACTATGGCTACACCTTC,CASSTGSLANYGYTF
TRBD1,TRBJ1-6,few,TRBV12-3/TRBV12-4,TGTGCCAGCAGTTTTCGTGGGACAGAAAATTCACCCCTCCACTTT,CASSFRGTENSPLHF
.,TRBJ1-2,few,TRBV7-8,TGTGCCAGCAGCTTAGTTAGGACAGTCTCGGCTTATGGCTACACCTTC,CASSLVRTVSAYGYTF
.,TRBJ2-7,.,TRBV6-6,TGTGCCAGCAGTTACTCGAAGGGCGAGCAGTACTTC,CASSYSKGEQYF
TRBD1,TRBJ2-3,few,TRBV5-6,TGTGCCAGCAGCTCGCCCGGGACAGTCACAGATACGCAGTATTTT,CASSSPGTVTDTQYF
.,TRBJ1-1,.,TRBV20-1,TGCAGTGCTAGTACCGGGCGAACGGCTGAAGCTTTCTTT,CSASTGRTAEAFF
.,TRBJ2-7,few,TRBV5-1,TGCGCCAGCAGCTTCAGAGGGATATCCTACGAGCAGTACTTC,CASSFRGISYEQYF
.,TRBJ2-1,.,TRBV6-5,TGTGCCAGCAGTTACTCGAGAGGGGGGTCCTACAATGAGCAGTTCTTC,CASSYSRGGSYNEQFF
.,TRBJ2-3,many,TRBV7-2,TGTGCCAGCAGCTCACTGTCTAGTAGCACAGATACGCAGTATTTT,CASSSLSSSTDTQYF
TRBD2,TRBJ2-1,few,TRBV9,TGTGCCAGCAGCGCCCGCCTCCCAGTACCGGGACTAGCGGAACCCTACAATGAGCAGTTCTTC,CASSARLPVPGLAEPYNEQFF
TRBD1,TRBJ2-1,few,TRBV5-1,TGCGCCAGCAGCTTGGCCGGACAGGGGAGTGAGCAGTTCTTC,CASSLAGQGSEQFF
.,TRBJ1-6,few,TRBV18,TGTGCCAGCTCACCACGTCCACAGGAGAATTCACCCCTCCACTTT,CASSPRPQENSPLHF
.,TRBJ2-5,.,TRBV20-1,TGCAGTGCTAGTAGCATGGGGGATTTTGTCCCGCAAGAGACCCAGTACTTC,CSASSMGDFVPQETQYF
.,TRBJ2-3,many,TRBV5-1,TGCGCCAGCAGCTCCGCCGGCGACACAGATACGCAGTATTTT,CASSSAGDTDTQYF
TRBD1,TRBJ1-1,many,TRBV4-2,TGTGCCAGCAGCCAAGCGGAGGGGGCTAACACTGAAGCTTTCTTT,CASSQAEGANTEAFF
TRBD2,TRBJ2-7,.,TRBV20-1,TGCAGTGCTAGTGGCTCTAGCGGGGGAGTCTACGAGCAGTACTTC,CSASGSSGGVYEQYF
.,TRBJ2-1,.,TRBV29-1,TGCAGCGTTGATCGGGGGTACAATGAGCAGTTCTTC,CSVDRGYNEQFF
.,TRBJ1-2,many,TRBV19,TGTGCCAGTAGTATAGCCTCGGACGTTAGACCGGACCAGGACTATGGCTACACCTTC,CASSIASDVRPDQDYGYTF
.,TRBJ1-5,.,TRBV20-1,TGCAGTGCTAGTTCTGCTGGTGGCGCCCAGCATTTT,CSASSAGGAQHF
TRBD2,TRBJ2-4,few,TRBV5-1,TGCGCCAGCAGCTTGCCCAGCGGGGCCACCGGAGGCAAAAACATTCAGTACTTC,CASSLPSGATGGKNIQYF
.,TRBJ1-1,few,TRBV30,TGTGCCTGGAGTGTTGGGCAGAGGGGAGCTTTCTTT,CAWSVGQRGAFF
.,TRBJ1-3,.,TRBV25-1,TGTGCCAGCAGTGAATGGGGAAACACCATATATTTT,CASSEWGNTIYF
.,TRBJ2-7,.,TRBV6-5,TGTGCCAGCAGCCCCGTTCGGGCCTACGAGCAGTACTTC,CASSPVRAYEQYF
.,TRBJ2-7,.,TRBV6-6,TGTGCCAGCACCGACTTTGCTGGGGAGCAGTACTTC,CASTDFAGEQYF
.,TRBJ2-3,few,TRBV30,TGTGCCTGGATTTTGCGCGGCACAGATACGCAGTATTTT,CAWILRGTDTQYF
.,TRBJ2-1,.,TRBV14,TGTGCCAGCAGCCCTCCACCAGGGAGCTCCTACAATGAGCAGTTCTTC,CASSPPPGSSYNEQFF
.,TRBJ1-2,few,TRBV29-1,TGCAGCGTCGCTCAGGGGAAACCCCTCTATGGCTACACCTTC,CSVAQGKPLYGYTF
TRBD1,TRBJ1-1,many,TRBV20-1,TGCAGTGCTAATGACAGGGTCAACACTGAAGCTTTCTTT,CSANDRVNTEAFF
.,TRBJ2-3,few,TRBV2,TGTGCCAGCACCCTTACCTCGGACAGATCCACAGATACGCAGTATTTT,CASTLTSDRSTDTQYF
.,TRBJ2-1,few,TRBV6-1,TGTGCGGCACAGGTTTACAATGAGCAGTTCTTC,CAAQVYNEQFF
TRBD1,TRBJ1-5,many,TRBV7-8,TGTGCCAGCAGCGCAGGACAGGGAGGCAATCAGCCCCAGCATTTT,CASSAGQGGNQPQHF
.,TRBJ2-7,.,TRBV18,TGTGCCAGCTCACCAGGCCGCAGGGCCTACGAGCAGTACTTC,CASSPGRRAYEQYF
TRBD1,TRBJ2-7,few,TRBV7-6,TGTGCCAGCAGCTCCCTAGTCCCCTTAGGACAGGGCAATCCCTACGAGCAGTACTTC,CASSSLVPLGQGNPYEQYF
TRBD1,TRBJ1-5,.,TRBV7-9,TGTGCCAGCAGCTCTGGGACAGCATCCAATCAGCCCCAGCATTTT,CASSSGTASNQPQHF
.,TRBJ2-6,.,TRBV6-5,TGTGCCAGCAGTTACAAGGGTAACTCTGGGGCCAACGTCCTGACTTTC,CASSYKGNSGANVLTF
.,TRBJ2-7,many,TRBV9,TGTGCCAGCAGCGTAAGTAGTTACTCCTACGAGCAGTACTTC,CASSVSSYSYEQYF
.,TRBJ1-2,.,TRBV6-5,TGTGCCAGCAGTTACTCCCGGGCTCCGAACTATGGCTACACCTTC,CASSYSRAPNYGYTF
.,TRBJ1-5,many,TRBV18,TGTGCCAGCTCACCCGATACAGGGCCCCTTGGCAATCAGCCCCAGCATTTT,CASSPDTGPLGNQPQHF
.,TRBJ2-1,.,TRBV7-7,TGTGCTAGCAGCTTAGCGCCGTCCGGTGAGCAGTTCTTC,CASSLAPSGEQFF
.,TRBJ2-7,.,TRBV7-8,TGTGCCAGCAGCTTGGGAAAGGGGCAGTACTTC,CASSLGKGQYF
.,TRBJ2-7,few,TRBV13,TGTGCCAGCAGCCGCCGCAGGATGTTTGAGCAGTACTTC,CASSRRRMFEQYF
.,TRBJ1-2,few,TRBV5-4,TGTGCCAGCAGAAAGGGGACGGAGAACTATGGCTACACCTTC,CASRKGTENYGYTF
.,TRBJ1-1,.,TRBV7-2,TGTGCCAGCGCCCGACAGGTACCTACCAACACTGAAGCTTTCTTT,CASARQVPTNTEAFF
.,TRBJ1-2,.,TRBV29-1,TGCAGCGGGGGGACGGAATATGGCTACACCTTC,CSGGTEYGYTF
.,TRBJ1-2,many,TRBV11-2,TGTGCCAGCAGCTTAGAAACAGGGATCCTCTATGGCTACACCTTC,CASSLETGILYGYTF